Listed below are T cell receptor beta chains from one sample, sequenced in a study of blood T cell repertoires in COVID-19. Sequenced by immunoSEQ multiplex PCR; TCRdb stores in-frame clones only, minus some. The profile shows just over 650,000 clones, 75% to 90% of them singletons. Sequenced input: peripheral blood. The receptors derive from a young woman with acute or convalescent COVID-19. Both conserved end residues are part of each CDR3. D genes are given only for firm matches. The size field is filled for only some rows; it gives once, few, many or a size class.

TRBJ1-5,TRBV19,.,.,TGTGCCAGTAGTATCGGGCGGGAAGTGCCCCAGCATTTT,CASSIGREVPQHF
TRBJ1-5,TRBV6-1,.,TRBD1,TGTGCCAGCAGTGACCCGGACAGGGTAAATCAGCCCCAGCATTTT,CASSDPDRVNQPQHF
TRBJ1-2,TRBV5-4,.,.,TGTGCCAGCAGCACGCAGGGGTGGATGAATGGCTACACCTTC,CASSTQGWMNGYTF
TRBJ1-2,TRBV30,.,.,TGTGCCTGTATCGGACAGCCTAACTATGGCTACACCTTC,CACIGQPNYGYTF
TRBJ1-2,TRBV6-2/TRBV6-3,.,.,TGTGCCAGCAGTTTCCAGGGCCAGTGGTATGGCTACACCTTC,CASSFQGQWYGYTF
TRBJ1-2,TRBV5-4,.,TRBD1,TGTGCCAGCAGCTTGGCCCGGACAGGGGGAGATGGCTACACCTTC,CASSLARTGGDGYTF
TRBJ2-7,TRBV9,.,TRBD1,TGTGCCAGCAGCGCCGGGACAGTCTACGAGCAGTACTTC,CASSAGTVYEQYF
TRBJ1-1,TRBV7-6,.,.,TGTGCCAGCAGCTTGATGGCAGGGCATAACACTGAAGCTTTCTTT,CASSLMAGHNTEAFF
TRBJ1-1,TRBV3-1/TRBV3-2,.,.,TGTGCCAGCAGCCAAGGCGCAGACACGGCTGAAGCTTTCTTT,CASSQGADTAEAFF
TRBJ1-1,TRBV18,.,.,TGTGCCAGCTCACCTCTTGAGTCATCCGCGTACACTGAAGCTTTCTTT,CASSPLESSAYTEAFF
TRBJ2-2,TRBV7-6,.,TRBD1,TGTGCCAGCAAGGACAGGATAGTATCCCCCGGGGAGCTGTTTTTT,CASKDRIVSPGELFF
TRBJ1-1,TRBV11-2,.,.,TGTGCCAGCAGCTTAGGATCTTACTTGGACAGTAGCACTGAAGCTTTCTTT,CASSLGSYLDSSTEAFF
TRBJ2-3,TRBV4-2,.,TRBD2,TGTGCCAGCAGCCCACTTAGCGGGATCACAGATACGCAGTATTTT,CASSPLSGITDTQYF
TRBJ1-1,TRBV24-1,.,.,TGTGCCACCAGTGATTTTCAAGACAGGCCGACCACTGAAGCTTTCTTT,CATSDFQDRPTTEAFF
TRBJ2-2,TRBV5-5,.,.,TGTGCCAGCAGCTTTCAGGGCAGGGAGCTGTTTTTT,CASSFQGRELFF
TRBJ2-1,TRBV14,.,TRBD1,TGTGCCAGCAGCCATACAGGGGACAATGAGCAGTTCTTC,CASSHTGDNEQFF
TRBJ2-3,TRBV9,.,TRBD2,TGTGCCAGCAGCGTAGGTAGCGGGCTCACAGATACGCAGTATTTT,CASSVGSGLTDTQYF
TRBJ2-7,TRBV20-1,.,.,TGCAGTGTTGAGCAAAACTACGAGCAGTACTTC,CSVEQNYEQYF
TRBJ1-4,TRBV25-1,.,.,TGTGCCAGCAGTGAATCAGAAGTGGAAAAACTGTTTTTT,CASSESEVEKLFF
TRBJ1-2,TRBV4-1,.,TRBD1,TGCGCCAGCAGCCAGGGACAGGGTTATGGCTACACCTTC,CASSQGQGYGYTF
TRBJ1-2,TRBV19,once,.,TGTGCCAGTAGTCGCGGAGGGGTGCCTGGCTACACCTTC,CASSRGGVPGYTF
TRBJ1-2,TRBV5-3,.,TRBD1,TGTGCCAGAAGCTTGGGTTGTCGCAGGGGGCCTCATGGCTACACCTTC,CARSLGCRRGPHGYTF
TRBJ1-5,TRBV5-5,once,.,TGTGCCAGCAGCTTGCACACATATAGCAATCAGCCCCAGCATTTT,CASSLHTYSNQPQHF
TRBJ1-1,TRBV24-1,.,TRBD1,TGTGCCACCAGTGATTCGGCAGGGGGCATCACTGAAGCTTTCTTT,CATSDSAGGITEAFF
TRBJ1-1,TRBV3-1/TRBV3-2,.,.,TGTGCCAGCAGCCTACGGCAGGGGCTACGAACCTCTGAAGCTTTCTTT,CASSLRQGLRTSEAFF
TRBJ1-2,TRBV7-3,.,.,TGTGCCAGCAGCTTAACCTCTGGAGCTAACTATGGCTACACCTTC,CASSLTSGANYGYTF
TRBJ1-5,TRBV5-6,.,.,TGTGCCAGCAGCCAAAGCAGGAATCAGCCCCAGCATTTT,CASSQSRNQPQHF
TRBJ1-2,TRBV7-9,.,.,TGTGCCACCGAGGGGGGGCAGGATGGCTACACCTTC,CATEGGQDGYTF
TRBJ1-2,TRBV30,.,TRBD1,TGTGCGTCCGGGACAGGGGGCTTTCAGGGCTACACCTTC,CASGTGGFQGYTF
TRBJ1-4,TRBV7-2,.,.,TGTGCCAGCAGCTTAGGTAGACAGACCAATGAAAAACTGTTTTTT,CASSLGRQTNEKLFF
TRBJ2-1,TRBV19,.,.,TGTGCCAGTAGTATAGGCGAGAATGAGCAGTTCTTC,CASSIGENEQFF
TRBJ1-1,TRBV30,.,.,TGTGCCTGGAGTGTGGGTGGGGGCGCAGAAGCTTTCTTT,CAWSVGGGAEAFF
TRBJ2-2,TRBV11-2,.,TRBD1,TGTGCCAGCAGCCCCAGACAGGGCGCGAACACCGGGGAGCTGTTTTTT,CASSPRQGANTGELFF
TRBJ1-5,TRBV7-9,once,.,TGTGCCAGCAGCTTAGGTCAGGGGAGCGCCCAAGGTCAGCCCCAGCATTTT,CASSLGQGSAQGQPQHF
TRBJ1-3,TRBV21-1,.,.,TGTGCCAGCAGCAAAGCCAGGGGGGTTATAGCAGGAAACACCATATATTTT,CASSKARGVIAGNTIYF
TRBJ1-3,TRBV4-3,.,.,TGCGCCAGCAGCCAAGAGGGGGGGGCGGGAAACACCATATATTTT,CASSQEGGAGNTIYF
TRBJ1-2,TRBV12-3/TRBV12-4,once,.,TGTGCCAGCAGTTTGACGACTGGTGGCTACACCTTC,CASSLTTGGYTF
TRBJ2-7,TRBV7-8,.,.,TGTGCCAGCAGCAGCAGGCAAAACTACGAGCAGTACTTC,CASSSRQNYEQYF
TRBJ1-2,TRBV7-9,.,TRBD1,TGTGCCAGCAGCTTGTGGGACAGCCATTCAGGAGACTATGGCTACACCTTC,CASSLWDSHSGDYGYTF
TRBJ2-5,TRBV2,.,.,TGTGCCAGCACCCTCCTTGGGGCTGGAGAGACCCAGTACTTC,CASTLLGAGETQYF
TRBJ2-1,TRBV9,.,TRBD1,TGTGCCAGCAGCCCCCGAACCGGGACAGGGAGGTTTGTGGGTTTGGGTGAGCAGTTCTTC,CASSPRTGTGRFVGLGEQFF
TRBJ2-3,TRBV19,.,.,TGTGCCAGTAGTCGTACAGGGCCAGATACGCAGTATTTT,CASSRTGPDTQYF
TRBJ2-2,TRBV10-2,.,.,TGCGCCGGGTCCGGGGTCTCCCCCACCGGGGAGCTGTTTTTT,CAGSGVSPTGELFF
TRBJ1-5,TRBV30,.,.,TGTGCCTGGTCGTCCGAGGGAGGGAATAATCAGCCCCAGCATTTT,CAWSSEGGNNQPQHF
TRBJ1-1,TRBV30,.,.,TGTGCCTGGAGTGTACCTCAAAGCGGGAGGAGGGGGACTGAAGCTTTCTTT,CAWSVPQSGRRGTEAFF
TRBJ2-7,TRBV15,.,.,TGTGCCACCAGCAGAGATCAGAAAACCTACGAGCAGTACTTC,CATSRDQKTYEQYF
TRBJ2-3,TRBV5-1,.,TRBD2,TGCGCCAGCAGCTCCCGGCGGGGGGTCACAGATACGCAGTATTTT,CASSSRRGVTDTQYF
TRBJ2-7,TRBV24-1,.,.,TGTGCCGAACGACACTTGTCCTACGAGCAGTACTTC,CAERHLSYEQYF
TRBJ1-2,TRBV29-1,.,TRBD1,TGCAGCGTTGAACGAACGACAGGGGGCGCTTATGGCTACACCTTC,CSVERTTGGAYGYTF
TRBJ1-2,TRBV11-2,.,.,TGTGCCAGCACACTGGGCTCTAACTATGGCTACACCTTC,CASTLGSNYGYTF
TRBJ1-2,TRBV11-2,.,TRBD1,TGTGCCAGCAGCCCCTTGAAGACAGGGGGTAACTATGGCTACACCTTC,CASSPLKTGGNYGYTF
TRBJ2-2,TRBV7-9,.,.,TGTGCCAGCAGCTTAGGGCGGCTGATACAAGCGAACAACACCGGGGAGCTGTTTTTT,CASSLGRLIQANNTGELFF
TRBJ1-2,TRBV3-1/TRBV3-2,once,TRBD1,TGTGCCAGCAGCCAAGTGAACAGGGGGCAAAATTTTGGTGGCTACACCTTC,CASSQVNRGQNFGGYTF
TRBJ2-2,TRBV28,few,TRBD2,TGTGCCAGCAGTTCGGCCTGGCGGGGGGGGAACACCGGGGAGCTGTTTTTT,CASSSAWRGGNTGELFF
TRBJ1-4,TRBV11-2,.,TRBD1,TGTGCCAGCAGCTTAGTCCCGGCCCGGGACAGGGGTGAAAAACTGTTTTTT,CASSLVPARDRGEKLFF